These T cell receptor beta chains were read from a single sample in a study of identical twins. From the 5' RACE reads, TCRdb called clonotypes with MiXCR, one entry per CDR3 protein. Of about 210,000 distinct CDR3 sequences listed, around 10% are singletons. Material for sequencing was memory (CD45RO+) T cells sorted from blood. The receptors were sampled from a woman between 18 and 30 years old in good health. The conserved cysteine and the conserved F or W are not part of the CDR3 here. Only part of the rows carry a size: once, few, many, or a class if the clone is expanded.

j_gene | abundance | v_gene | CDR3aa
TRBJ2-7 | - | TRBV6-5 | ASSYYGTSGRAEQY
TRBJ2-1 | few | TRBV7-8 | ASSHRLGEQF
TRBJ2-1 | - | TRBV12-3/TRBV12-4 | ASSSGLSGGEQF
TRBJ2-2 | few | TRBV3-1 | ASRRLAGGQNTGELF
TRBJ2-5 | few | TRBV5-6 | ASSLARNQETQY
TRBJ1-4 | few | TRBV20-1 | SARDTSSHEKLF
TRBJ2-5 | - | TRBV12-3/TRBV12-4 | ASSDRLSTQY
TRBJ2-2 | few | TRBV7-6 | ASSFLTGNGELF
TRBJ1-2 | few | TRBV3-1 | ASSRRQGAYT
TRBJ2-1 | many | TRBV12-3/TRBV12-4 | ASSRSSGGPYNEQF
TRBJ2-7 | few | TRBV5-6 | ASSGPSVRSSYEQY
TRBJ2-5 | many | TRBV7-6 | ASGDRETQY
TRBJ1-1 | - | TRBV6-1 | ASSPHRQGGTEAF
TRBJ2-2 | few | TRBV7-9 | ASSYSNGGPTGELF
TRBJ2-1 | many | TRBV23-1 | ASSLAEQF
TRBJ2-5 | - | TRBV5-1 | ASSFSGQGGETQY
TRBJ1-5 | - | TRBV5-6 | ASSLGRGRQPQH
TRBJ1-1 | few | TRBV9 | ASSVAGTDEAF
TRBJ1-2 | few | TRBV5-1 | ASSSTTGNYGYT
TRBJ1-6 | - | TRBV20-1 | SARQGKLTLH
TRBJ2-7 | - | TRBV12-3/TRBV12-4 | ASRTPGFQPYEQY
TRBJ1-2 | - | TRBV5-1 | ASSVLPGQRNGYT
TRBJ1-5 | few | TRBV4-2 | ASSPNAGDGNQPQH
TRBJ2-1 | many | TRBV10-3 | AIRSSGGPGNEQF
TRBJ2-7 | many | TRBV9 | ASSPGEGAYEQY
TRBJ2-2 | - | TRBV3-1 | ASSQAAPPGELF
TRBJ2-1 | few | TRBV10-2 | ASRGDRGPYNEQF
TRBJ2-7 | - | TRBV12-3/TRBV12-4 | ASSLSAGAYEQY
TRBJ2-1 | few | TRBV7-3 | ASSWGPANEQF
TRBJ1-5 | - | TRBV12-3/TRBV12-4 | ASRRWTGGYSNQPQH
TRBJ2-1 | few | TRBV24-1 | ATSDFEYNEQF
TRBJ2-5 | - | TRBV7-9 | ASSPSAGLETQY
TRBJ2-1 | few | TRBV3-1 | ASSPRGRNYNEQF
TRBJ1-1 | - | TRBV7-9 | ASSLGRRIVNTEAF
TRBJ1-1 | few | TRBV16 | ASSQSKSGRGAF